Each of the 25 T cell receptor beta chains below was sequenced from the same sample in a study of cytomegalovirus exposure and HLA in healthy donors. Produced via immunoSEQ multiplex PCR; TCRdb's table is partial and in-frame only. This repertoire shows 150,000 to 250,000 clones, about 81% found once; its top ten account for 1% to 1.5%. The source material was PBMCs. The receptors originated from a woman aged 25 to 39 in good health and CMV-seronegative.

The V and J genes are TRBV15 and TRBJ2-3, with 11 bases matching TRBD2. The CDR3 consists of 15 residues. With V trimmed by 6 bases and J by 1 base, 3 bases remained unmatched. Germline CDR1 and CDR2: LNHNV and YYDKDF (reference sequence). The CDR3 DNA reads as TGTGCCACCAGTGAACTAGCGGGGGGCACAGATACGCAGTATTTT. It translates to CATSELAGGTDTQYF.

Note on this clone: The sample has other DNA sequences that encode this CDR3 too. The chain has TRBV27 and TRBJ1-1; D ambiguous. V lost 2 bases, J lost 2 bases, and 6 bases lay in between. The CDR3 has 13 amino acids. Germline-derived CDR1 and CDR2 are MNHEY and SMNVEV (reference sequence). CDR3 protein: CASSLGRNTEAFF. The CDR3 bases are TGTGCCAGCAGTTTAGGGCGTAACACTGAAGCTTTCTTT.

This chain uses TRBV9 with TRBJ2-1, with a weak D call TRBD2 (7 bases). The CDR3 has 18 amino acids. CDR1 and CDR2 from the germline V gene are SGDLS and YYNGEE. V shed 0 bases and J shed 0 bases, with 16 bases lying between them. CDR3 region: CASSVAAGGGSSYNEQFF. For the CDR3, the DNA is TGTGCCAGCAGCGTAGCCGCTGGGGGGGGCTCCTCCTACAATGAGCAGTTCTTC.

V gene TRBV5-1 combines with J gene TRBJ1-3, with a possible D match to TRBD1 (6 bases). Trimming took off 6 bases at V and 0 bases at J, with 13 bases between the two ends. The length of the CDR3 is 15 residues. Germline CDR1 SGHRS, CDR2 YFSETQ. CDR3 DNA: TGCGCCAGCAAGGTGGGACAAAGCTCTGGAAACACCATATATTTT. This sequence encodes CASKVGQSSGNTIYF.

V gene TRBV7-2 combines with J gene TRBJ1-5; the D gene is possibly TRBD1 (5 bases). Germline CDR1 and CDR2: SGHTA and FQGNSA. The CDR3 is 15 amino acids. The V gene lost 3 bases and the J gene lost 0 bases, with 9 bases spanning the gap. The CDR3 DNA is TGTGCCAGCAGCTTCGGACACTATAGCAATCAGCCCCAGCATTTT. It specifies CASSFGHYSNQPQHF. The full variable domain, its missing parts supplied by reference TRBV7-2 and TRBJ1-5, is GAGVSQSPSNKVTEKGKDVELRCDPISGHTALYWYRQSLGQGLEFLIYFQGNSAPDKSGLPSDRFSAERTGGSVSTLTIQRTQQEDSAVYLCASSFGHYSNQPQHFGDGTRLSIL.

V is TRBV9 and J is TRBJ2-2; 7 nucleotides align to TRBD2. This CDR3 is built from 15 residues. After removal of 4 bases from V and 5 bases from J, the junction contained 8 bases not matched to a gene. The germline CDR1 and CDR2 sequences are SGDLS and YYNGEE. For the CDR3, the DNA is TGTGCCAGCAGCACAATCCCCGGGGGGACCGGGGAGCTGTTTTTT. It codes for CASSTIPGGTGELFF. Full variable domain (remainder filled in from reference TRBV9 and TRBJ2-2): DSGVTQTPKHLITATGQRVTLRCSPRSGDLSVYWYQQSLDQGLQFLIQYYNGEERAKGNILERFSAQQFPDLHSELNLSSLELGDSALYFCASSTIPGGTGELFFGEGSRLTVL.

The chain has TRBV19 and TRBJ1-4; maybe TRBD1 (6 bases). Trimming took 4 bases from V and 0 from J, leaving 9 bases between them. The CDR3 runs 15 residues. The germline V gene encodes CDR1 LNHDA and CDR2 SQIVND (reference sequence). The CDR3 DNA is TGTGCCAGTAGTACAGGGGCTGCAACTAATGAAAAACTGTTTTTT. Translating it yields CASSTGAATNEKLFF. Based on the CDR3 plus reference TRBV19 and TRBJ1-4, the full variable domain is DGGITQSPKYLFRKEGQNVTLSCEQNLNHDAMYWYRQDPGQGLRLIYYSQIVNDFQKGDIAEGYSVSREKKESFPLTVTSAQKNPTAFYLCASSTGAATNEKLFFGSGTQLSVL.

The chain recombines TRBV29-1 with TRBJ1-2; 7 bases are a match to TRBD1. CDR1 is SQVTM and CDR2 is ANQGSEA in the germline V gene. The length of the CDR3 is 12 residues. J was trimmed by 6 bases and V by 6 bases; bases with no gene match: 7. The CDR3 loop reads CSVRTGEHGYTF. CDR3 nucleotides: TGCAGCGTCCGCACAGGGGAACATGGCTACACCTTC.

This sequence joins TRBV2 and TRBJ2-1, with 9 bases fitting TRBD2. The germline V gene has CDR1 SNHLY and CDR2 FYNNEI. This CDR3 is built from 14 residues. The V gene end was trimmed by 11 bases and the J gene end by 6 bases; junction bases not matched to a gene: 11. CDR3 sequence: CAAPTSGPSNEQFF. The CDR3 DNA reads TGTGCCGCCCCGACTAGCGGCCCTTCCAATGAGCAGTTCTTC.

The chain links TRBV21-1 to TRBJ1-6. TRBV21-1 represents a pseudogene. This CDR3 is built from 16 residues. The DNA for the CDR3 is TGTGCCAGCAAGAACCTACGGGAGACCTATAATTCACCCCTCCACTTT. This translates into CASKNLRETYNSPLHF.

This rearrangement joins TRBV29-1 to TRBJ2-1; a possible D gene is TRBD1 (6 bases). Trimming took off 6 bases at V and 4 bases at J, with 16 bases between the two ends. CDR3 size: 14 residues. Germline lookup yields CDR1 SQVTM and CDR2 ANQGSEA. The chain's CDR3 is CSVVPQGGYNEQFF. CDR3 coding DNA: TGCAGCGTCGTCCCACAGGGTGGATACAATGAGCAGTTCTTC.

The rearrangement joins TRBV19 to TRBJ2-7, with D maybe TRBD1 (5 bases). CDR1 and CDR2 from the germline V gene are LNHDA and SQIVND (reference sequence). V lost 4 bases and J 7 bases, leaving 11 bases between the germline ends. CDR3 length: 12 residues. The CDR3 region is CASSTGSWEQYF. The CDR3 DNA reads TGTGCCAGTAGTACAGGGTCGTGGGAGCAGTACTTC.

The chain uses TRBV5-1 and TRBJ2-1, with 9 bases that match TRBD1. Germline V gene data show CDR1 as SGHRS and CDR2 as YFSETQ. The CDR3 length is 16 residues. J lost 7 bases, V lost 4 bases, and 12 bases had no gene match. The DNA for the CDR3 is TGCGCCAGCAGCAAAATGACAGGGGGATTGGGGAATGAGCAGTTCTTC. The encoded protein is CASSKMTGGLGNEQFF.

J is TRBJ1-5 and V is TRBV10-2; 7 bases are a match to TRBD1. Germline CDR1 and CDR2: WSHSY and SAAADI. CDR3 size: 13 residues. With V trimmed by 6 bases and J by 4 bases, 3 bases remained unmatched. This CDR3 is CASSGQVNQPQHF. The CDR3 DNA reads TGCGCCAGCAGCGGACAGGTAAATCAGCCCCAGCATTTT.

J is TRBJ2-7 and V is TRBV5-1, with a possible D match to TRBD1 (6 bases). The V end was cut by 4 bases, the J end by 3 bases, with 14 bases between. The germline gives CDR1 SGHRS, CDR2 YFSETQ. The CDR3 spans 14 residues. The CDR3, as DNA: TGCGCCAGCAGCCTGCAGGGGATTAACTACGAGCAGTACTTC. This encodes CASSLQGINYEQYF.

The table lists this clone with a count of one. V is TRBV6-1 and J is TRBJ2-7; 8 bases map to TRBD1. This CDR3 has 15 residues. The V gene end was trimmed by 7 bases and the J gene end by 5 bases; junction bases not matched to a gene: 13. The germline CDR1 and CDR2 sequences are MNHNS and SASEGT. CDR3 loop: CASTPAPGQVDEQYF. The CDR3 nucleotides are TGTGCCAGCACCCCAGCCCCGGGACAGGTGGACGAGCAGTACTTC.

CDR3 nucleotide sequence: TGTGCCAGCAGAGAGGACAGGGCGGGAAATTCACCCCTCCACTTT. It yields the protein CASREDRAGNSPLHF. The chain recombines TRBV6-1 with TRBJ1-6; TRBD1 matches 8 bases. CDR3 length: 15 residues. Unmatched junction bases numbered 8, after V lost 6 bases and J lost 7 bases. In germline, CDR1 is MNHNS, CDR2 SASEGT.

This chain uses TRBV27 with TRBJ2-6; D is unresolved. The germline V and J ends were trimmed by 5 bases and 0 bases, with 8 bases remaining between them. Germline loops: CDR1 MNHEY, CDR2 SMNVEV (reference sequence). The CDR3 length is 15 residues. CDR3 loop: CASSILSSGANVLTF. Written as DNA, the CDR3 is TGTGCCAGCAGTATCCTCTCCTCTGGGGCCAACGTCCTGACTTTC.

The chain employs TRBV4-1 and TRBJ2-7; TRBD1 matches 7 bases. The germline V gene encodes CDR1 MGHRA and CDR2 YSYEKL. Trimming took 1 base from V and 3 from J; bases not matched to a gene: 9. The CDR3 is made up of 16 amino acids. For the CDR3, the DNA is TGCGCCAGCAGCCAAGCCCGGAGACAGGGAGTCTACGAGCAGTACTTC. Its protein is CASSQARRQGVYEQYF.

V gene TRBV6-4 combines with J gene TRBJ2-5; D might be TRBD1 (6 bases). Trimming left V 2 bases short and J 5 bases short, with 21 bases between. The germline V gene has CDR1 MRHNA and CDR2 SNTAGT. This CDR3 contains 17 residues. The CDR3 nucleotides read TGTGCCAGCAGTGACCCACACAGGGCCGTGGGCGGCGAGACCCAGTACTTC. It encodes CASSDPHRAVGGETQYF.

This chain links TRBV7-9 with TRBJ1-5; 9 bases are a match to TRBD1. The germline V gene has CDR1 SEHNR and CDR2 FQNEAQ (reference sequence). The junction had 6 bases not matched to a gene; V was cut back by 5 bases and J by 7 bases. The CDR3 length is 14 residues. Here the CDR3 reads CASSPGQGPQPQHF. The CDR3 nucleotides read TGTGCCAGCAGCCCGGGACAGGGTCCCCAGCCCCAGCATTTT.

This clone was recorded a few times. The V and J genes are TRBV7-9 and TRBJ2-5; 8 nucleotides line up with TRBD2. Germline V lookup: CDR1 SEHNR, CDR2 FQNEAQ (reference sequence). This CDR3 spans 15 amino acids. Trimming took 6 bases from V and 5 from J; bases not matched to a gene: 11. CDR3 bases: TGTGCCAGCAGTACCCCCACCGGGACTAGGGAGACCCAGTACTTC. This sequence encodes CASSTPTGTRETQYF.

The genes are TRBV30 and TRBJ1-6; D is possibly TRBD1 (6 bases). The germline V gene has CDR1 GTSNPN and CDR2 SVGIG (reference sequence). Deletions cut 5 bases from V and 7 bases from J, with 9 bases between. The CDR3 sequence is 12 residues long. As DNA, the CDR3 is TGTGCCTGGGACAGGAGCAATTCACCCCTCCACTTT. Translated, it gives CAWDRSNSPLHF.

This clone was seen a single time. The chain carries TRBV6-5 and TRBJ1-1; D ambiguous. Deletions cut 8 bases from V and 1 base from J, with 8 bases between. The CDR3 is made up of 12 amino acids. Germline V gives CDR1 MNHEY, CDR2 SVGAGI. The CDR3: CASARANTEAFF. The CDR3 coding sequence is TGTGCCAGCGCCCGAGCGAACACTGAAGCTTTCTTT.

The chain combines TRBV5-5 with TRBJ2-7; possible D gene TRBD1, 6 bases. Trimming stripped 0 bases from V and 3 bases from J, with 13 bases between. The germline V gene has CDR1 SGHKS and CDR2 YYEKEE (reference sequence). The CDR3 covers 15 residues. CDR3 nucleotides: TGTGCCAGCAGCTTGGTATATCAGGGGTTCTACGAGCAGTACTTC. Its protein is CASSLVYQGFYEQYF.